One sample yielded the 20 T cell receptor beta chains listed below, sequenced in a study of blood T cell repertoires in COVID-19. This table comes from immunoSEQ multiplex PCR, and its TCRdb copy is limited to in-frame clones, with some not included. Here the sample spans some 62,000 clones, 65% to 85% being singletons. Material for sequencing was peripheral blood. These receptors were taken from a woman of 80 years or more with active or convalescent COVID-19.

The CDR3 spells CSASGGLLLGEQYF. The CDR3 DNA reads TGCAGTGCTAGTGGAGGACTACTCCTCGGCGAGCAGTACTTC. V and J are TRBV20-1 and TRBJ2-7, with a weak D call TRBD2 (6 bases). The CDR3 runs 14 residues. V lost 3 bases and J lost 6, with 18 bases in between. CDR1 and CDR2 from the germline V gene are DFQATT and SNEGSKA (reference sequence).

The chain's CDR3 is CASRYFTGTGEQYF. CDR3 in DNA: TGCGCCAGCAGATACTTTACAGGGACGGGCGAGCAGTACTTC. J is TRBJ2-7 and V is TRBV10-2; possibly TRBD1 for D (6 bases). Germline lookup yields CDR1 WSHSY and CDR2 SAAADI. With 6 bases removed from V and 6 bases from J, the gap between germline ends came to 18 bases. The CDR3 is made up of 14 amino acids.

V usage is TRBV5-8 and J usage is TRBJ2-3, with D possibly matching TRBD2 (5 bases). Per the germline V gene, CDR1 is SGHTS and CDR2 is YDEGEE. The ends were cut back, 3 bases at V and 3 bases at J, with 11 bases in the middle. The CDR3 runs to 14 residues. The CDR3 protein is CASSSRTGTDTQYF. The DNA of the CDR3 is TGTGCCAGCAGCTCCCGGACTGGAACAGATACGCAGTATTTT.

The table lists this clone with a few counts. This chain connects TRBV5-1 to TRBJ2-3; TRBD1 might be the D (7 bases). Trimming removed 1 base at V and 1 base at J, with 13 bases between. CDR3 size: 16 residues. Germline V CDR1 and CDR2: SGHRS, YFSETQ. This chain's CDR3 is CASSLSGGGGTDTQYF. As DNA, the CDR3 is TGCGCCAGCAGCTTGAGTGGAGGGGGCGGCACAGATACGCAGTATTTT.

J is TRBJ1-5 and V is TRBV5-6; no definite D call. CDR1 is SGHDT and CDR2 is YYEEEE in the germline V gene. CDR3 length: 13 amino acids. V was trimmed by 4 bases and J by 2 bases, leaving 7 bases between them. CDR3 in amino acids: CASSREGNQPQHF. The CDR3 bases are TGTGCCAGCAGCCGCGAGGGCAATCAGCCCCAGCATTTT.

J is TRBJ1-1 and V is TRBV7-2; D unresolved. The V end lost 1 base, the J end lost 13 bases, and 16 bases lay between the germline ends. The CDR3 totals 13 residues. CDR1 and CDR2 from the germline V gene are SGHTA and FQGNSA. The CDR3 loop is CASSLGRGSVDFF. CDR3 DNA: TGTGCCAGCAGCTTAGGCCGTGGAAGCGTCGATTTCTTT.

The DNA for the CDR3 is TGTGCCATCAGTGCCCAGGGTTCCGATGAAAAACTGTTTTTT. Protein: CAISAQGSDEKLFF. This chain connects TRBV10-3 to TRBJ1-4, with D possibly being TRBD1 (5 bases). Per the germline V gene, CDR1 is ENHRY and CDR2 is SYGVKD. This CDR3 is built from 14 residues. V lost 4 bases, J lost 6 bases, and 12 bases lay in between.

This chain links TRBV18 with TRBJ2-2; TRBD2 might be the D (7 bases). The CDR3 is 15 residues long. V lost 3 bases to trimming and J lost 8 bases, with 16 bases between them. Germline lookup yields CDR1 KGHSH and CDR2 LQKENI. CDR3 sequence (DNA): TGTGCCAGCTCACCTGGCGGGGGCCGAATAGGGGAGCTGTTTTTT. The encoded protein is CASSPGGGRIGELFF.

The rearrangement joins TRBV5-4 to TRBJ1-2; D remains unclear. With 4 bases removed from V and 2 bases from J, the gap between germline ends came to 12 bases. The germline gives CDR1 SGHNT, CDR2 YYREEE (reference sequence). CDR3 size: 14 residues. CDR3 protein: CASSEDMENYGYTF. The CDR3 bases are TGTGCCAGCAGCGAAGACATGGAAAACTATGGCTACACCTTC.

The genes are TRBV4-1 and TRBJ2-6, with D perhaps matching TRBD1 (8 bases). Germline V gene lookup returns CDR1 MGHRA and CDR2 YSYEKL. The germline V and J ends were trimmed by 4 bases and 0 bases, with 19 bases remaining between them. CDR3 length: 19 amino acids. CDR3 nucleotide sequence: TGCGCCAGCAGCCTAAGGGAGGGGACAGGACTCTCTGGGGCCAACGTCCTGACTTTC. It is translated as CASSLREGTGLSGANVLTF.

This chain uses TRBV6-5 with TRBJ2-1; no firm D call. The CDR3 has 14 amino acids. The ends were cut back, 8 bases at V and 2 bases at J, with 13 bases in the middle. Germline CDR1 reads MNHEY; CDR2 reads SVGAGI. The CDR3 sequence: CASVTSTTYNEQFF. The CDR3 DNA follows: TGTGCCAGCGTAACAAGTACTACCTACAATGAGCAGTTCTTC.

The genes are TRBV19 and TRBJ1-3; D gene uncertain. Germline CDR1 is LNHDA and CDR2 is SQIVND (reference sequence). V was clipped by 7 bases and J by 0 bases, with 13 bases between them. The CDR3 is 15 residues long. CDR3: CASMADYYSGNTIYF. The CDR3 DNA sequence: TGTGCCAGTATGGCAGATTACTACTCTGGAAACACCATATATTTT.

The rearrangement joins TRBV20-1 to TRBJ2-5, with D tentatively TRBD2 (5 bases). The germline CDR1 and CDR2 sequences are DFQATT and SNEGSKA (reference sequence). The CDR3 sequence is 14 residues long. Trimming stripped 3 bases from V and 5 bases from J, with 16 bases between. The CDR3 coding sequence is TGCAGTGCTAGTGACCGGGGAAGAGGGGAGACCCAGTACTTC. Residues: CSASDRGRGETQYF.

This clone was detected once. The chain combines TRBV4-1 with TRBJ1-5, with TRBD1 identical over 7 bases. In germline, CDR1 is MGHRA, CDR2 YSYEKL. The V and J ends lost 0 bases and 6 bases, in that order; junction bases with no gene match: 11. This CDR3 contains 17 residues. The CDR3: CASSQDVIGGAGQPQHF. The CDR3 DNA is TGCGCCAGCAGCCAAGACGTCATAGGGGGCGCGGGTCAGCCCCAGCATTTT.

Only one count was recorded for this clone. This chain links TRBV3-1 (or the pseudogene TRBV3-2) with TRBJ1-1; 7 nucleotides agree with TRBD1. Germline CDR1 and CDR2: LGHDT and YNNKEL (reference sequence). Unmatched junction bases numbered 4, after V lost 2 bases and J lost 4 bases. This CDR3 has 14 residues. CDR3 nucleotides: TGTGCCAGCAGCCAACTCAGGGGGTCCACTGAAGCTTTCTTT. It is translated as CASSQLRGSTEAFF.

The chain joins TRBV7-9 to TRBJ2-1, with TRBD1 matching over 7 bases. The CDR3 is 15 amino acids. Germline loops: CDR1 SEHNR, CDR2 FQNEAQ (reference sequence). Trimming removed 5 bases from V and 6 bases from J; junction bases left unmatched: 10. The CDR3 sequence: CASSPGQVVVNEQFF. The DNA for the CDR3 is TGTGCCAGCAGCCCTGGACAGGTTGTTGTCAATGAGCAGTTCTTC. The full variable domain, completed using reference TRBV7-9 and TRBJ2-1, is DTGVSQNPRHKITKRGQNVTFRCDPISEHNRLYWYRQTLGQGPEFLTYFQNEAQLEKSRLLSDRFSAERPKGSFSTLEIQRTEQGDSAMYLCASSPGQVVVNEQFFGPGTRLTVL.

The chain links TRBV5-4 to TRBJ2-2, with TRBD1 matching 9 bases. CDR1 SGHNT and CDR2 YYREEE come from the germline V gene (reference sequence). V lost 3 bases and J lost 1; bases outside the gene matches: 1. The CDR3 totals 15 residues. The CDR3 here is CASSWDRVNTGELFF. CDR3 in DNA: TGTGCCAGCAGCTGGGACAGGGTGAACACCGGGGAGCTGTTTTTT.

This clone was seen more than once but under ten times. The rearrangement joins TRBV6-5 to TRBJ2-5; TRBD1 matches at 8 bases. This CDR3 contains 15 residues. The germline CDR1 and CDR2 sequences are MNHEY and SVGAGI. Losses at the gene ends were 6 bases for V and 4 bases for J; bases not matched to a gene: 10. The CDR3 region has the DNA TGTGCCAGCAGGAAGGGACAGGAAGAGGCAGAGACCCAGTACTTC. It specifies CASRKGQEEAETQYF.

This chain connects TRBV11-3 to TRBJ1-1; the D gene is possibly TRBD1 (6 bases). V shed 4 bases and J shed 4 bases, with 19 bases lying between them. Germline values: CDR1 SGHNT, CDR2 YENEEA. This CDR3 spans 16 amino acids. CDR3 region: CASSSFGRGGSTEAFF. The CDR3 region has the DNA TGTGCCAGCAGCTCGTTCGGCAGGGGTGGAAGCACTGAAGCTTTCTTT.

The gene calls are TRBV7-8 and TRBJ2-7, with 8 bases fitting TRBD1. The V gene's germline CDR1 is SGHVS and CDR2 FQNEAQ. The trim removed 5 bases at V and 2 bases at J, leaving 5 bases unmatched. The CDR3 is made up of 14 amino acids. The CDR3 nucleotides read TGTGCCAGCAGCGAGGGACAGGCCCCCTACGAGCAGTACTTC. Its translation: CASSEGQAPYEQYF.